The T cell receptor (beta chain) under discussion was sequenced for a study of blood T cell repertoires in COVID-19. The germline V gene encodes CDR1 MNHNS and CDR2 SASEGT. The V end lost 6 bases, the J end lost 8 bases, and 15 bases lay between the germline ends. CDR3 size: 13 residues. Generated by immunoSEQ multiplex PCR, the TCRdb table keeps only in-frame clones and is missing some. This sample has about 77,000 clones, with 90% found just once. The receptor was derived from a woman over 75 with active or convalescent COVID-19. The chain joins TRBV6-1 to TRBJ2-3, with a tentative D call TRBD1 (5 bases). The sequenced material came from peripheral blood. CDR3 loop: CASSRQSPGTQYF. The CDR3 DNA reads TGTGCCAGCAGCCGACAGTCTCCAGGTACGCAGTATTTT.